Below are 30 T cell receptor beta chains sequenced from a single sample in a study of regulatory T cells in long-lasting Graves disease. The time point was: persistent/refractory GD, antithyroid drugs over 5 years with positive TRAb. The TCR library was made from RNA extracted from PBMCs. Both iRepertoire HTBI primers and Arm-PCR of CDR3 regions were used to build the TCR beta libraries. TCRdb reprocessed the multiplex PCR reads via MiXCR and lists one record per CDR3 protein. This repertoire shows 300,000 to 500,000 distinct CDR3 sequences, about 20% found once; its top ten account for around 21%. Source: peripheral blood mononuclear cells (PBMCs), taken when the disease was refractory, from a patient treated with antithyroid drugs. The receptors derive from a female donor with Graves disease.

The CDR3 DNA follows: TGTGCCAGCAACAGGGGGGGCAATCAGCCCCAGCATTTT. As protein: CASNRGGNQPQHF. This sequence joins TRBV6-2 or TRBV6-3 and TRBJ1-5; 8 bases align to TRBD1. V lost 7 bases, J lost 2 bases, and 1 base stayed unmatched. There are 13 residues in the CDR3. The V gene's germline CDR1 is MNHEY and CDR2 SVGEGT.

This clonotype was observed a handful of times. Mismatch with germline at one junction end may stem from a read error. This chain connects TRBV18 to TRBJ2-7, with a possible D match to TRBD2 (5 bases). The CDR3 spans 13 residues. Germline-derived CDR1 and CDR2 are KGHSH and LQKENI. The CDR3 reads CASSPIEGDGETF. The CDR3, as DNA: TGTGCCAGCTCACCAATAGAGGGCGACGGTGAGACCTTC.

This clonotype showed up many times. The V gene is TRBV20-1, the J gene TRBJ2-2; no clear D gene. Trimming stripped 3 bases from V and 3 bases from J, with 11 bases between. Germline loops: CDR1 DFQATT, CDR2 SNEGSKA (reference sequence). This CDR3 has 14 residues. DNA for the CDR3: TGCAGTGCTAGGTTTCTGGCAGACACCGGGGAGCTGTTTTTT. Translating it yields CSARFLADTGELFF.

To note about this clonotype: With a much larger clone just one base away, this may be a read error. The chain couples TRBV2 to TRBJ1-2, with D maybe TRBD1 (6 bases). The CDR3 sequence is 13 residues long. Germline V gene sequence: CDR1 SNHLY, CDR2 FYNNEI. As DNA, the CDR3 is TGTGCCGGCAGTGCCGGGGGCAGCTATGGCTACACCTTC. Translating gives CAGSAGGSYGYTF.

At least ten counts were recorded for this clonotype. V gene TRBV7-8 combines with J gene TRBJ1-6, with D perhaps matching TRBD1 (5 bases). Deletions cut 0 bases from V and 3 bases from J, with 12 bases between. CDR3 length: 17 residues. The V gene's germline CDR1 is SGHVS and CDR2 FQNEAQ. CDR3 region: CASSLASGVSYNSPLHF. The CDR3, as DNA: TGTGCCAGCAGCTTAGCTTCGGGGGTTAGCTATAATTCACCCCTCCACTTT.

This clonotype has a count of ten or more. This rearrangement joins TRBV20-1 to TRBJ1-2; weak D call: TRBD1 (5 bases). Trimming took 1 base from V and 4 from J, leaving 7 bases between them. Germline CDR1 DFQATT, CDR2 SNEGSKA (reference sequence). CDR3 length: 12 residues. CDR3 sequence: CSARGGSYGYTF. DNA of the CDR3: TGCAGTGCTAGAGGGGGGAGCTATGGCTACACCTTC.

Only one count was recorded for this clonotype. A much larger clone lies one base from this, so it may be a read error. The chain carries TRBV3-1 and TRBJ1-1; 7 bases are shared with TRBD1. The CDR3 consists of 12 residues. In germline, CDR1 is LGHDT, CDR2 YNNKEL (reference sequence). The CDR3 region has the DNA TGTGCCAGCAGCCAAGCCCTAGACAGGGCCGCCTTT. Translation gives CASSQALDRAAF.

Many counts were recorded for this clonotype. The chain is built from TRBV20-1 and TRBJ1-2; the match to TRBD1 covers 7 bases. V lost 1 base, J lost 1 base, and 9 bases stayed unmatched. The CDR3 contains 16 residues. Germline CDR1 DFQATT, CDR2 SNEGSKA (reference sequence). The CDR3 DNA is TGCAGTGCTAGAGTCCCCCGAGGGGACAGTAACTATGGCTACACCTTC. Amino acids: CSARVPRGDSNYGYTF.

This clonotype was counted at least ten times. The chain employs TRBV27 and TRBJ2-5, with 14 positions matching TRBD2. V was clipped by 2 bases and J by 5 bases; unmatched bases: 7. Germline V lookup: CDR1 MNHEY, CDR2 SMNVEV (reference sequence). CDR3 length: 17 amino acids. DNA of the CDR3: TGTGCCAGCAGTTTACTTCGACTAGCGGGAGGGCCGGAGACCCAGTACTTC. The encoded protein is CASSLLRLAGGPETQYF.

This clonotype has ten or more counts. One end of the junction varies from germline; a read error may be responsible. The genes are TRBV19 and TRBJ1-5; D ambiguous. Germline V gene sequence: CDR1 LNHDA, CDR2 SQIVND (reference sequence). The CDR3 is 12 residues long. The CDR3 nucleotides read TGTGCCAGTAGTATTGGCAACCAGCCCCAGCATTTT. It translates to CASSIGNQPQHF.

This chain joins TRBV11-2 and TRBJ2-1, with D perhaps matching TRBD2 (5 bases). Germline V CDR1 and CDR2: SGHAT, FQNNGV. CDR3 length equals 13 residues. The V end was cut by 5 bases, the J end by 5 bases, with 10 bases between. The CDR3 reads CASSLREDNEQFF. The DNA of the CDR3 is TGTGCCAGCAGCCTACGGGAAGACAATGAGCAGTTCTTC.

The CDR3 sequence is CASSYRFGNYGYTF. The CDR3 nucleotides are TGTGCCAGCAGTTACCGGTTTGGGAACTATGGCTACACCTTC. The rearrangement uses TRBV6-5 and TRBJ1-2; D uncertain. V lost 2 bases and J 2 bases, leaving 9 bases between the germline ends. The CDR3 loop spans 14 amino acids. Germline CDR1 and CDR2: MNHEY and SVGAGI.

The chain recombines TRBV28 with TRBJ1-6; possibly TRBD1 for D (5 bases). The CDR3 is 14 residues long. Trimming left V 2 bases short and J 13 bases short, with 15 bases between. CDR1 and CDR2 from the germline V gene are MDHEN and SYDVKM. CDR3 in amino acids: CASSLDSVTGPLHF. The DNA of the CDR3 is TGTGCCAGCAGTTTAGACAGCGTCACCGGGCCCCTCCACTTT.

Ten or more counts support this clonotype. The chain links TRBV28 to TRBJ1-1; possibly TRBD1 for D (6 bases). Germline V gene sequence: CDR1 MDHEN, CDR2 SYDVKM. The CDR3 extends over 12 amino acids. Trimming took off 6 bases at V and 11 bases at J, with 16 bases between the two ends. This CDR3 reads CASRRSRTAAFF. The CDR3 DNA reads TGTGCCAGCAGAAGGAGCCGGACAGCGGCTTTCTTT.

The chain joins TRBV15 to TRBJ2-7; 7 bases align to TRBD2. Per germline, CDR1 LNHNV and CDR2 YYDKDF (reference sequence). Trimming took 0 bases from V and 6 from J; bases not matched to a gene: 8. The CDR3 consists of 15 residues. The CDR3 protein is CATSRDGGGKREQYF. CDR3 DNA sequence: TGTGCCACCAGCAGAGATGGGGGGGGGAAACGCGAGCAGTACTTC.

V gene TRBV27 combines with J gene TRBJ2-4; TRBD2 matches at 9 bases. Looked up from germline, CDR1 is MNHEY and CDR2 is SMNVEV (reference sequence). The J segment lost 5 bases and the V segment lost 3 bases, leaving 2 bases of the junction unmatched. The CDR3 spans 14 residues. DNA for the CDR3: TGTGCCAGCAGTTTTAGCGGGAGAGAAAACATTCAGTACTTC. Amino acids: CASSFSGRENIQYF.

This clonotype has a count of ten or more. The CDR3, as DNA: TGTGCCAGCAGCCCTCAGGGGGTGAACACCGGGGAGCTGTTTTTT. The encoded protein is CASSPQGVNTGELFF. This rearrangement joins TRBV7-3 to TRBJ2-2; 7 nucleotides line up with TRBD1. With V trimmed by 5 bases and J by 1 base, 4 bases remained unmatched. CDR3 length: 15 residues. Germline V gene data show CDR1 as SGHTA and CDR2 as FQGTGA.

Points on this clonotype: A junction boundary mismatches the germline segment, possibly from a read error. The chain is built from TRBV7-7 and TRBJ2-1, with D hard to call. This CDR3 has 13 amino acids. Germline lookup yields CDR1 SSHAT and CDR2 FNYEAQ (reference sequence). The CDR3 region has the DNA TGTGCTAGCAGCCCCTCACTGGGCACCGAGCAGTTCTTC. Encoded protein: CASSPSLGTEQFF.

This clonotype has a count of ten or more. The gene calls are TRBV11-2 and TRBJ1-1; 9 bases are shared with TRBD1. The CDR3 is 15 residues long. Germline CDR1 SGHAT, CDR2 FQNNGV. V lost 5 bases to trimming and J lost 1 base; unmatched junction nucleotides: 5. The CDR3 protein is CASSQPGQGNTEAFF. CDR3 nucleotides: TGTGCCAGCAGCCAACCGGGACAGGGGAACACTGAAGCTTTCTTT.

This clonotype came up a few times. The V gene is TRBV18, the J gene TRBJ2-7; TRBD1 is a possible D gene (5 bases). Trimming removed 2 bases from V and 3 bases from J, with 14 bases in between. The CDR3 contains 15 residues. CDR1 and CDR2 from the germline V gene are KGHSH and LQKENI. The CDR3 DNA follows: TGTGCCAGCTCACCATACGGCAGGGAAGACTACGAGCAGTACTTC. It codes for CASSPYGREDYEQYF.

Only a few counts were recorded for this clonotype. The rearrangement joins TRBV7-8 to TRBJ1-1; tentative D call: TRBD1 (5 bases). This CDR3 has 15 residues. CDR1 is SGHVS and CDR2 is FQNEAQ in the germline V gene. Trimming left V 3 bases short and J 0 bases short, with 11 bases between. The CDR3: CASSFPGRMNTEAFF. CDR3 DNA sequence: TGTGCCAGCAGCTTCCCGGGACGGATGAACACTGAAGCTTTCTTT.

This clonotype appeared a few times. The genes are TRBV20-1 and TRBJ2-2, with D perhaps being TRBD1 or TRBD2 (5 bases each). The CDR3 has 15 residues. The ends were cut back, 4 bases at V and 4 bases at J, with 16 bases in the middle. Germline V gene data show CDR1 as DFQATT and CDR2 as SNEGSKA (reference sequence). The DNA for the CDR3 is TGCAGTGCTACCCTATCCGGGACGGGCACCGGGGAGCTGTTTTTT. Translated, it gives CSATLSGTGTGELFF.

The table lists this clonotype with many counts. The V and J genes are TRBV3-1 and TRBJ2-7; 8 bases are a match to TRBD2. The germline V gene has CDR1 LGHDT and CDR2 YNNKEL (reference sequence). The CDR3 consists of 15 residues. After removal of 3 bases from V and 4 bases from J, the junction contained 8 bases not matched to a gene. This chain's CDR3 is CASSQSGGRLYEQYF. CDR3 DNA: TGTGCCAGCAGCCAGTCCGGCGGGAGGCTTTACGAGCAGTACTTC.

The chain couples TRBV28 to TRBJ2-7; D not resolved. CDR3 length: 12 amino acids. The germline CDR1 and CDR2 sequences are MDHEN and SYDVKM. V gave up 5 bases and J gave up 3 bases, with 8 bases separating them. This CDR3 is CASSDTLYEQYF. CDR3 nucleotides: TGTGCCAGCAGTGACACCCTCTACGAGCAGTACTTC. Drawing the rest from reference TRBV28 and TRBJ2-7, the complete variable domain is DVKVTQSSRYLVKRTGEKVFLECVQDMDHENMFWYRQDPGLGLRLIYFSYDVKMKEKGDIPEGYSVSREKKERFSLILESASTNQTSMYLCASSDTLYEQYFGPGTRLTVT.

In its sample, this clonotype was seen many times. This rearrangement joins TRBV28 to TRBJ1-2; perhaps TRBD1 as D (6 bases). Trimming took off 5 bases at V and 2 bases at J, with 15 bases between the two ends. The germline V gene has CDR1 MDHEN and CDR2 SYDVKM. This CDR3 comprises 15 residues. Here the CDR3 reads CASSTTDRLNYGYTF. The CDR3 coding sequence is TGTGCCAGCAGTACAACCGACAGGCTGAACTATGGCTACACCTTC.

This clonotype was recorded many times. This chain links TRBV2 with TRBJ2-5; TRBD2 agrees at 8 bases. The J segment lost 13 bases and the V segment lost 0 bases, leaving 7 bases of the junction unmatched. This CDR3 spans 13 amino acids. Germline loops: CDR1 SNHLY, CDR2 FYNNEI. Written as DNA, the CDR3 is TGTGCCAGCAGTGAAGCGTCCTTTAGCGGGGTGTACTTC. Residues: CASSEASFSGVYF.

This clonotype was counted many times. The genes are TRBV12-3 or TRBV12-4 and TRBJ1-2; TRBD1 agrees at 8 bases. The V and J ends lost 10 bases and 10 bases, in that order; junction bases with no gene match: 17. CDR3 size: 14 residues. This CDR3 is CANDRGWMTEDYTF. The CDR3, as DNA: TGTGCCAACGACAGGGGTTGGATGACGGAAGACTACACCTTC.

Only a few counts were recorded for this clonotype. This chain uses TRBV28 with TRBJ2-1; D is unclear. This CDR3 contains 13 residues. In germline, CDR1 is MDHEN, CDR2 SYDVKM. The ends were cut back, 6 bases at V and 1 base at J, with 7 bases in the middle. The DNA of the CDR3 is TGTGCCAGCAGGGACGGTTCCTACAATGAGCAGTTCTTC. This sequence encodes CASRDGSYNEQFF.

The V and J genes are TRBV27 and TRBJ2-6, with D uncertain. V lost 5 bases and J 2 bases, leaving 16 bases between the germline ends. The V gene's germline CDR1 is MNHEY and CDR2 SMNVEV (reference sequence). The CDR3 is made up of 17 amino acids. The CDR3 loop reads CASSTGLNLAGANVLTF. The CDR3 DNA sequence: TGTGCCAGCAGTACGGGCCTTAACTTAGCTGGGGCCAACGTCCTGACTTTC.

This clonotype has just a few counts. V gene TRBV5-1 combines with J gene TRBJ2-7; 13 bases map to TRBD2. The CDR3 is 18 residues long. Trimming took 4 bases from V and 1 from J; bases not matched to a gene: 11. Looked up from germline, CDR1 is SGHRS and CDR2 is YFSETQ. CDR3 amino acids: CASSLGLAGVGRSYEQYF. CDR3 nucleotides: TGCGCCAGCAGCCTAGGACTAGCGGGAGTTGGGAGGTCCTACGAGCAGTACTTC.